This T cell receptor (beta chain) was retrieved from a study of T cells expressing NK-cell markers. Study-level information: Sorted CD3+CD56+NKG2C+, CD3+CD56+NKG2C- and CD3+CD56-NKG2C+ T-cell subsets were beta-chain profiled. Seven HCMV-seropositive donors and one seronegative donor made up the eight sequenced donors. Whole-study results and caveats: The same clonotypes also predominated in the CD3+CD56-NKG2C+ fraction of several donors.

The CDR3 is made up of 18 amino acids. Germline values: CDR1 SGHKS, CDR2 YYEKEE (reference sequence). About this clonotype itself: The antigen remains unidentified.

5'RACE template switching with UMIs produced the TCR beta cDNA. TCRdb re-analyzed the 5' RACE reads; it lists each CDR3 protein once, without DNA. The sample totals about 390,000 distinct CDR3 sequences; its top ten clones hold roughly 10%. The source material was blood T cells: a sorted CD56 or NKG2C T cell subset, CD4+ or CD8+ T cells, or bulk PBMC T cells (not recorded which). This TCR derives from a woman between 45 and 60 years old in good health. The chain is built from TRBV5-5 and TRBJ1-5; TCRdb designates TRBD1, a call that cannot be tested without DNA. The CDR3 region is CASSAKTGEPYSNQPQHF.